Presented here are 24 T cell receptor beta chains from one specimen sequenced in a study of post-analysis software for immune sequencing data. Study-level findings and limits: Controls had lower frequencies than patients of roughly five TRBV segments, which included TRBV5-6, TRBV5-1 and TRBV20-1.

Their specific antigens are unknown. Tagging with unique molecular identifiers was a feature of the TCR beta cDNA libraries. TCRdb re-called the PCR reads with MiXCR, one entry per CDR3 protein. The sample consists of some 890,000 distinct CDR3 sequences, approximately 53% of them appearing once. Sample: blood. These receptors were collected from a girl aged 10 to 17 with multiple sclerosis.

This clonotype was counted only a few times. The chain has TRBV5-1 and TRBJ1-2; tentatively, D is TRBD1 (5 bases). V lost 0 bases and J lost 7, with 13 bases in between. The germline V gene has CDR1 SGHRS and CDR2 YFSETQ. The CDR3 sequence is 14 residues long. The CDR3 spells CASSLAGAVPGYTF. CDR3 DNA sequence: TGCGCCAGCAGCTTGGCCGGGGCAGTTCCTGGCTACACCTTC.

This chain connects TRBV15 to TRBJ2-4; the D gene could be TRBD1 or TRBD2 (5 bases each). The V end lost 0 bases, the J end lost 8 bases, and 14 bases lay between the germline ends. The CDR3 runs 15 residues. From germline, CDR1 is LNHNV and CDR2 YYDKDF (reference sequence). CDR3 sequence reads: CATSRDDGRGDIQYF. Written as DNA, the CDR3 is TGTGCCACCAGCAGAGATGACGGCCGAGGGGACATTCAGTACTTC.

V and J are TRBV20-1 and TRBJ1-1, with D possibly TRBD1 on 6 matching bases. Germline lookup yields CDR1 DFQATT and CDR2 SNEGSKA (reference sequence). The V end lost 4 bases, the J end lost 4 bases, and 16 bases lay between the germline ends. CDR3 length: 14 amino acids. DNA for the CDR3: TGCAGTGCTACCTACAGGGTCTCGAGCACTGAAGCTTTCTTT. Residues: CSATYRVSSTEAFF.

The rearrangement joins TRBV7-8 to TRBJ1-5; maybe TRBD1 (6 bases). Trimming shortened V by 5 bases and J by 3 bases, and 11 bases separated the two germline ends. The CDR3 runs to 14 residues. Germline values: CDR1 SGHVS, CDR2 FQNEAQ. CDR3 in amino acids: CASSPRGLNQPQHF. For the CDR3, the DNA is TGTGCCAGCAGCCCGCGGGGGCTCAATCAGCCCCAGCATTTT.

V is TRBV11-2 and J is TRBJ2-7; 12 nucleotides agree with TRBD1. The CDR3 contains 17 residues. V shed 5 bases, J shed 4 bases, and the junction held 12 bases outside the gene matches. The V gene's germline CDR1 is SGHAT and CDR2 FQNNGV. Here the CDR3 reads CASSHGRDRGQGYEQYF. The CDR3 DNA is TGTGCCAGCAGCCACGGACGGGACAGGGGGCAAGGATACGAGCAGTACTTC.

This clonotype was seen more than once but under ten times. V gene TRBV4-1 combines with J gene TRBJ1-2, with D unclear. The CDR3 is 17 residues long. Trimming took off 4 bases at V and 4 bases at J, with 22 bases between the two ends. CDR1 is MGHRA, CDR2 YSYEKL, per germline. The CDR3 is CASSRDPREGKSYGYTF. The CDR3 DNA sequence: TGCGCCAGCAGCCGCGATCCCCGGGAGGGCAAGAGCTATGGCTACACCTTC.

As DNA, the CDR3 is TGTGCCAGCAGCTTCGGACAGGGCCACACTGAAGCTTTCTTT. This codes for CASSFGQGHTEAFF. The J gene is TRBJ1-1, the V gene TRBV7-9; 8 positions agree with TRBD1. This CDR3 region has 14 residues. J was trimmed by 3 bases and V by 3 bases; bases with no gene match: 3. Germline CDR1 and CDR2: SEHNR and FQNEAQ (reference sequence).

This clonotype was counted a few times. The V call is TRBV9, the J call TRBJ2-5; either TRBD1 or TRBD2 may supply D (6 bases each). The tail of the sequence fits TRBJ2-7 better, so the J call may be wrong. The germline CDR1 and CDR2 sequences are SGDLS and YYNGEE. CDR3 length equals 15 residues. CDR3 sequence: CASSVAPGASYEQYF. Here the CDR3 DNA reads TGTGCCAGCAGCGTTGCCCCGGGGGCCTCCTACGAGCAGTACTTC.

This clonotype was recorded a few times. V gene TRBV5-5 combines with J gene TRBJ2-6; TRBD1 matches at 7 bases. In germline, CDR1 is SGHKS, CDR2 YYEKEE (reference sequence). The ends lost 3 bases at V and 0 bases at J; junction bases unmatched: 6. CDR3 length equals 17 residues. The CDR3 region is CASSSRTGFSGANVLTF. For the CDR3, the DNA is TGTGCCAGCAGCTCTCGGACAGGCTTCTCTGGGGCCAACGTCCTGACTTTC.

The chain carries TRBV10-3 and TRBJ2-1; TRBD1 matches 10 bases. Germline loops: CDR1 ENHRY, CDR2 SYGVKD. The V gene end was trimmed by 4 bases and the J gene end by 7 bases; junction bases not matched to a gene: 7. CDR3 length: 15 amino acids. The DNA for the CDR3 is TGTGCCATCAGTGTCGACAGGGGGCGCGGGAATGAGCAGTTCTTC. It encodes CAISVDRGRGNEQFF.

The chain's CDR3 is CASSLRLGPYEQYF. CDR3 sequence (DNA): TGTGCCAGCAGCCTTAGACTAGGGCCCTACGAGCAGTACTTC. The chain links TRBV12-3 or TRBV12-4 to TRBJ2-7, with D possibly being TRBD2 (6 bases). This CDR3 has 14 residues. Trimming cost V 6 bases and J 2 bases, with 14 bases left between them.

J is TRBJ2-3 and V is TRBV12-3 or TRBV12-4; D ambiguous. CDR3 length equals 15 residues. V shed 3 bases and J shed 4 bases, with 14 bases lying between them. CDR3 in amino acids: CASSFSADGSDTQYF. The CDR3 DNA follows: TGTGCCAGCAGTTTCAGCGCGGACGGATCAGATACGCAGTATTTT.

The chain is built from TRBV6-6 and TRBJ1-2; TRBD1 matches 9 bases. V lost 0 bases and J lost 7; bases outside the gene matches: 9. The CDR3 sequence is 16 residues long. Germline V lookup: CDR1 MNHNY, CDR2 SVGAGI (reference sequence). DNA of the CDR3: TGTGCCAGCAGTTACTCGAGACAGGGGGTGAATTTTGGCTACACCTTC. This codes for CASSYSRQGVNFGYTF.

This sequence joins TRBV10-3 and TRBJ2-1; TRBD1 agrees at 7 bases. From germline, CDR1 is ENHRY and CDR2 SYGVKD. V dropped 7 bases and J dropped 5; count of bases not matched to a gene: 17. The CDR3 sequence is 17 residues long. The CDR3 DNA is TGTGCCATCACCGACAGGGAGAAAGGCTTCGGGGACAATGAGCAGTTCTTC. As protein: CAITDREKGFGDNEQFF.

The chain carries TRBV5-1 and TRBJ1-1, with TRBD1 identical over 9 bases. With V trimmed by 3 bases and J by 0 bases, 6 bases remained unmatched. The CDR3 has 16 amino acids. Germline V gives CDR1 SGHRS, CDR2 YFSETQ. Here the CDR3 reads CASSSHGQGLNTEAFF. CDR3 DNA sequence: TGCGCCAGCAGCTCTCATGGACAGGGGCTGAACACTGAAGCTTTCTTT. The full variable domain, with the rest looked up from reference TRBV5-1 and TRBJ1-1, is KAGVTQTPRYLIKTRGQQVTLSCSPISGHRSVSWYQQTPGQGLQFLFEYFSETQRNKGNFPGRFSGRQFSNSRSEMNVSTLELGDSALYLCASSSHGQGLNTEAFFGQGTRLTVV.

V and J are TRBV24-1 and TRBJ2-1; 13 bases agree with TRBD2. With V trimmed by 3 bases and J by 9 bases, 7 bases remained unmatched. The CDR3 runs 16 residues. CDR1 is KGHDR and CDR2 is SFDVKD in the germline V gene. This chain's CDR3 is CATSDHTSGGDGEQFF. CDR3 nucleotides: TGTGCCACCAGTGATCACACTAGCGGGGGGGATGGTGAGCAGTTCTTC.

The chain is built from TRBV12-3 or TRBV12-4 and TRBJ2-7; no clear D gene. This CDR3 comprises 11 residues. Trimming cost V 4 bases and J 5 bases, with 6 bases left between them. The CDR3 loop reads CASSSPHEQYF. Here the CDR3 DNA reads TGTGCCAGCAGTTCGCCCCACGAGCAGTACTTC.

This chain uses TRBV5-1 with TRBJ2-1; TRBD2 agrees at 11 bases. This CDR3 region has 20 residues. The germline V gene has CDR1 SGHRS and CDR2 YFSETQ. V lost 4 bases, J lost 0 bases, and 15 bases stayed unmatched. As DNA, the CDR3 is TGCGCCAGCAGCCCATTAACCGGGACTAGCGGCTTTAGCTCCTACAATGAGCAGTTCTTC. Translating gives CASSPLTGTSGFSSYNEQFF.

There are a few counts of this clonotype. The rearrangement joins TRBV10-3 to TRBJ1-1, with 8 nucleotides matching TRBD1. The V segment lost 6 bases and the J segment 3 bases; nucleotides outside the gene matches: 3. The germline gives CDR1 ENHRY, CDR2 SYGVKD. CDR3 length equals 13 residues. In nucleotides, the CDR3 is TGTGCCATCAGGACAGGGGTGGACACTGAAGCTTTCTTT. This sequence encodes CAIRTGVDTEAFF.

The chain employs TRBV7-9 and TRBJ2-1; no definite D call. The CDR3 contains 11 residues. Trimming left V 7 bases short and J 7 bases short, with 8 bases between. The germline V gene encodes CDR1 SEHNR and CDR2 FQNEAQ (reference sequence). The CDR3 nucleotides read TGTGCCAGCATATGGGAAAATGAGCAGTTCTTC. Translation: CASIWENEQFF.

The V call is TRBV20-1, the J call TRBJ2-7, with D perhaps matching TRBD1 or TRBD2 (5 bases each). The CDR3 covers 14 residues. The V and J ends lost 4 bases and 1 base respectively, with 14 bases between them. Per the germline V gene, CDR1 is DFQATT and CDR2 is SNEGSKA (reference sequence). The CDR3 reads CSAIMGRRSYEQYF. Written as DNA, the CDR3 is TGCAGTGCTATCATGGGACGGAGATCCTACGAGCAGTACTTC.

There are a few counts of this clonotype. No DNA is shown, since the ends of the CDR3 on it are uncertain; the CDR3 is the one TCRdb lists. The chain joins TRBV7-3 to TRBJ2-7; whether TRBD1, the table's D call, matches the DNA was not checked. Germline values: CDR1 SGHTA, CDR2 FQGTGA. The CDR3 is 14 residues long, ends included. CDR3 residues: CASSFGPGGYEQYF.

This clonotype was found a few times. This chain joins TRBV9 and TRBJ2-1; possible D gene TRBD2, 6 bases. Germline CDR1 is SGDLS and CDR2 is YYNGEE. V was trimmed by 0 bases and J by 0 bases, leaving 16 bases between them. The CDR3 consists of 18 residues. The CDR3 spells CASSVGGRVADSYNEQFF. The CDR3 nucleotides read TGTGCCAGCAGCGTAGGGGGGAGAGTAGCGGACTCCTACAATGAGCAGTTCTTC.

Here the CDR3 DNA reads TGTGCCAGCAGTTTTGGACAGGAGGCACACGAGCAGTACTTC. Translated, it gives CASSFGQEAHEQYF. The rearrangement links TRBV2 to TRBJ2-7; 7 bases are shared with TRBD1. V lost 5 bases and J lost 5; bases outside the gene matches: 9. The CDR3 loop spans 14 amino acids. Germline lookup yields CDR1 SNHLY and CDR2 FYNNEI. The full variable domain, its missing parts supplied by reference TRBV2 and TRBJ2-7, is EPEVTQTPSHQVTQMGQEVILRCVPISNHLYFYWYRQILGQKVEFLVSFYNNEISEKSEIFDDQFSVERPDGSNFTLKIRSTKLEDSAMYFCASSFGQEAHEQYFGPGTRLTVT.